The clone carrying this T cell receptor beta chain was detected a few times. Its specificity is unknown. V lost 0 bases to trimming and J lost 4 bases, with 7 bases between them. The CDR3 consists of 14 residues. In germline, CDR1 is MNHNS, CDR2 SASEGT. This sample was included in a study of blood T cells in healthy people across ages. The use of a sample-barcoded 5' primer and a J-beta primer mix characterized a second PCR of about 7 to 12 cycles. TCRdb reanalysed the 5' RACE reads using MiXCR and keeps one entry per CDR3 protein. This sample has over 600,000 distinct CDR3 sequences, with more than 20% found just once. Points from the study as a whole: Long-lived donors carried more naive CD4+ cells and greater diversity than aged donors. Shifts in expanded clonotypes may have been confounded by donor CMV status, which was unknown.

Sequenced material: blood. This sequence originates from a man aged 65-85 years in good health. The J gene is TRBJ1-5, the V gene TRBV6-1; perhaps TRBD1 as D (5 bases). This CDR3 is CASSEAGGNQPQHF. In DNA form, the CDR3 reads TGTGCCAGCAGTGAAGCTGGGGGGAATCAGCCCCAGCATTTT.